These T cell receptor beta chains were read from a single sample in a study of T-cell memory formation after mild COVID-19. TCRdb ran MiXCR on the 5' RACE reads and lists one entry per CDR3 protein. The sample holds 200,000 to 250,000 distinct CDR3 sequences, approximately 9% seen once. The sample consisted of PBMCs or a T cell subset sorted from them (not recorded which). The receptors here all came from a man younger than 30 who had mild COVID-19 (a few samples of this study predate the infection). Cell type and time point are not known. Each CDR3 is given with its conserved first and last residue. D genes are given only for firm matches. Size is omitted from some rows. Given values are once, few, many or a class for expanded clones.

.,TRBJ2-7,TRBD2,TRBV7-9,TGTGCCAGCAGCGTACCAGCGGGGGTCGGCGATCAGTACTTC,CASSVPAGVGDQYF
.,TRBJ2-2,.,TRBV12-5,TGTGCTAGTGGCCCCACGGAGGGCAACACCGTGGAGCTGTTTTTT,CASGPTEGNTVELFF
.,TRBJ2-4,.,TRBV7-2,TGTGCCAGCAGCTTAGTGGGGTCAGCCAAAAACATTCAGTACTTC,CASSLVGSAKNIQYF
few,TRBJ2-1,.,TRBV12-3/TRBV12-4,TGTGCCAGCAGCATATCGTACAGGAACAATGAGCAGTTCTTC,CASSISYRNNEQFF
.,TRBJ2-2,TRBD1,TRBV15,TGTGCCACCAGCTCTGGGACAGGGGGTTGGACCGGGGAGCTGTTTTTT,CATSSGTGGWTGELFF
.,TRBJ1-5,TRBD1,TRBV20-1,TGCAGTGCTAGCGACAGGGGAAATCAGCCCCAGCATTTT,CSASDRGNQPQHF
.,TRBJ1-1,TRBD1,TRBV5-1,TGCGCCAGCAGCTTGGCGGCAGGGGGCATCACTGAAGCTTTCTTT,CASSLAAGGITEAFF
few,TRBJ2-3,TRBD1,TRBV27,TGTGCCAGCAGTTTAGTCAGGGGGCAGGGAGATACGCAGTATTTT,CASSLVRGQGDTQYF
many,TRBJ2-2,.,TRBV12-3/TRBV12-4,TGTGCCAGCACTCTCGCCACCGGGACAGAGCTGTTTTTT,CASTLATGTELFF
.,TRBJ2-3,TRBD2,TRBV20-1,TGCAGTGCTACAGCGGGGGGCCCCAAAGTGGATACGCAGTATTTT,CSATAGGPKVDTQYF
.,TRBJ1-2,.,TRBV12-3/TRBV12-4,TGTGCCAGCAGTTCGGGGGGCGACTATGGCTACACCTTC,CASSSGGDYGYTF
.,TRBJ1-3,.,TRBV6-5,TGTGCCAGCAGATCGATACCTGGAAACACCATATATTTT,CASRSIPGNTIYF
.,TRBJ2-7,.,TRBV3-1,TGTGCCAGCAGCCAAACAGCGGTCTACGAGCAGTACTTC,CASSQTAVYEQYF
.,TRBJ1-1,TRBD1,TRBV6-5,TGTGCCAGCAATCCGACAGGGGGGAATGAAGCTTTCTTT,CASNPTGGNEAFF
.,TRBJ2-1,.,TRBV7-9,TGTGCCAGCAGCATCAACGGGCCAGGGTTCTTC,CASSINGPGFF
few,TRBJ2-5,.,TRBV7-3,TGTGCCAGCAGCTTAATGGGTCAGGGCCCAGAGACCCAGTACTTC,CASSLMGQGPETQYF
.,TRBJ2-6,.,TRBV6-2/TRBV6-3,TGTGCCACCCGGGATCCTGGGGCCAACGTCCTGACTTTC,CATRDPGANVLTF
few,TRBJ2-5,TRBD1,TRBV5-1,TGCGCCAGTTCGACAGGGGATGTTGTTAGAGAGACCCAGTACTTC,CASSTGDVVRETQYF
few,TRBJ1-1,.,TRBV4-3,TGCGCCAGCAGCCAATCCAGGGAGAACACTGAAGCTTTCTTT,CASSQSRENTEAFF
few,TRBJ1-1,.,TRBV18,TGTGCCAGCTCCCGACAAGAAGGGGTACACCTGAACACTGAAGCTTTCTTT,CASSRQEGVHLNTEAFF
few,TRBJ2-4,.,TRBV6-2/TRBV6-3,TGTGCCAGCAGTTTAACAGGGCTGGACATTCAGTACTTC,CASSLTGLDIQYF
.,TRBJ2-4,TRBD2,TRBV2,TGTGCCAGCAGTGTCGAGCGGGCACGGGGGGTCATTCAGTACTTC,CASSVERARGVIQYF
many,TRBJ1-3,.,TRBV7-6,TGTGCCAGCAGCTTTGGGCAGGGAAGGACTGGAAACACCATATATTTT,CASSFGQGRTGNTIYF
many,TRBJ2-2,TRBD2,TRBV19,TGTGCCAGTAAGAGCGGTAGCGGGGGCCCCAACACCGGGGAGCTGTTTTTT,CASKSGSGGPNTGELFF
few,TRBJ2-3,TRBD2,TRBV4-2,TGTGCCAGCAGCCAAGATCACGGGACTAGCGGGGGGGCTTTCGCAGATACGCAGTATTTT,CASSQDHGTSGGAFADTQYF
.,TRBJ2-3,TRBD2,TRBV5-6,TGTGCCAGCAGCTGGGGACTAGCGGGGGGGCCGGGCACAGATACGCAGTATTTT,CASSWGLAGGPGTDTQYF
many,TRBJ1-4,TRBD1,TRBV4-3,TGCGCCAGCAGCCAAGATTCGGTCAGGGGGCGAAGAACGGTTAATGAAAAACTGTTTTTT,CASSQDSVRGRRTVNEKLFF
.,TRBJ2-1,TRBD2,TRBV12-3/TRBV12-4,TGTGCCAGCAGTCTAGCGGGGGGGCCCCGGTGGCTGTTCTTC,CASSLAGGPRWLFF
many,TRBJ2-7,TRBD1,TRBV5-1,TGCGCCAGCAGCCAGGGACAGGGCTCCTACGAGCAGTACTTC,CASSQGQGSYEQYF
.,TRBJ1-6,.,TRBV3-1,TGTGCCAGCAGCCCCGGTAATAGGGGCACAGTAAATTCACCCCTCCACTTT,CASSPGNRGTVNSPLHF
few,TRBJ1-3,.,TRBV20-1,TGCAGTGCGAAAGACAGGACTGGAAACACCATATATTTT,CSAKDRTGNTIYF
many,TRBJ1-2,.,TRBV7-9,TGTGCCAGCAGCTTTGGAGGGGATGGCTACACCTTC,CASSFGGDGYTF
.,TRBJ2-5,.,TRBV4-3,TGCGCCAGCAGCCAAGACCGATTTACTCCGGAGACCCAGTACTTC,CASSQDRFTPETQYF
few,TRBJ1-2,TRBD1,TRBV5-1,TGCGCCAGCAGCACCCGACAGGGGGGGGGAGGCTACACCTTC,CASSTRQGGGGYTF
many,TRBJ2-1,TRBD1,TRBV7-9,TGTGCCAGCAGCCCTATTCGACAGGGGGCGCAGCTTGAGCAGTTCTTC,CASSPIRQGAQLEQFF
few,TRBJ1-1,.,TRBV7-2,TGTGCCAGCAGCTTACAGGCAAACACTGAAGCTTTCTTT,CASSLQANTEAFF
few,TRBJ2-7,TRBD1,TRBV6-5,TGTGCCAGCAGTTATCTCGGACAGGCCCAGGGGAACGAGCAGTACTTC,CASSYLGQAQGNEQYF
few,TRBJ2-5,.,TRBV30,TGTGCCTGGAGGCGGGAAGTAGAGACCCAGTACTTC,CAWRREVETQYF
.,TRBJ1-5,TRBD1,TRBV7-2,TGTGCCAGCAGCCCCCGGCTAACCGGGACAGGGGATCAGCCCCAGCATTTT,CASSPRLTGTGDQPQHF
.,TRBJ2-2,TRBD2,TRBV7-8,TGTGCCAGCAGCTTAGATATAGCGGGGGAGAACACCGGGGAGCTGTTTTTT,CASSLDIAGENTGELFF
.,TRBJ2-3,TRBD2,TRBV7-6,TGTGCCAGCAGCTTAGTGATTGAGCGGGGGGGCACAGATACGCAGTATTTT,CASSLVIERGGTDTQYF
.,TRBJ2-1,.,TRBV6-2/TRBV6-3,TGTGCCAGCTCCACGGGCGGGAACTATGAGCAGTTCTTC,CASSTGGNYEQFF
few,TRBJ2-2,.,TRBV19,TGTGCCTCCCAGGAGGGCAGGGCCTCGAACACCGGGGAGCTGTTTTTT,CASQEGRASNTGELFF
few,TRBJ1-2,TRBD1,TRBV4-3,TGCGCCAGCAGCCACTCGACAGGGTCGGGGGGCTACACCTTC,CASSHSTGSGGYTF
many,TRBJ2-3,.,TRBV5-1,TGCGCCAGCAGCTTCGGGACTCTTAAGGCAGATACGCAGTATTTT,CASSFGTLKADTQYF